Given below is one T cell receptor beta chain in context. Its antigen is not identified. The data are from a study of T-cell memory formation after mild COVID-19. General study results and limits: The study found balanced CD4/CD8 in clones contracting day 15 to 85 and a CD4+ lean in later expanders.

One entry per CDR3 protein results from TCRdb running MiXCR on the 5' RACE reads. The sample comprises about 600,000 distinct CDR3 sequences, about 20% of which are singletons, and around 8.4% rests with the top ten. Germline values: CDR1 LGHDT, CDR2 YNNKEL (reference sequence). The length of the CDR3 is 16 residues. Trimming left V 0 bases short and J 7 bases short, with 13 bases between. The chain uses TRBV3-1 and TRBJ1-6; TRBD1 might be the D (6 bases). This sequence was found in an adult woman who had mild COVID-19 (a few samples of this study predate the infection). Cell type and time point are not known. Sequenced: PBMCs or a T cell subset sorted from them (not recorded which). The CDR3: CASSQDGQKVNSPLHF. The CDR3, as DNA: TGTGCCAGCAGCCAAGACGGACAGAAGGTGAATTCACCCCTCCACTTT.